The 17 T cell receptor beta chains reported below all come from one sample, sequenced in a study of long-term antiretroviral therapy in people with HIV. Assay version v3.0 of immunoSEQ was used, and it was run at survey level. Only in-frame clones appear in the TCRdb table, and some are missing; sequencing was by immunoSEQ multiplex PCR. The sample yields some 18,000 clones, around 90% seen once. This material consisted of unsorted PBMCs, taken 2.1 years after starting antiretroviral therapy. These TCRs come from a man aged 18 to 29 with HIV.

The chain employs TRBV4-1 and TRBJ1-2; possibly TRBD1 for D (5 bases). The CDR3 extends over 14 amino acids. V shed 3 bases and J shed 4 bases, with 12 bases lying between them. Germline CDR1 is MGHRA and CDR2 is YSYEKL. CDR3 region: CASSQLDSLYGYTF. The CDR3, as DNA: TGCGCCAGCAGCCAGCTTGACAGCCTCTATGGCTACACCTTC.

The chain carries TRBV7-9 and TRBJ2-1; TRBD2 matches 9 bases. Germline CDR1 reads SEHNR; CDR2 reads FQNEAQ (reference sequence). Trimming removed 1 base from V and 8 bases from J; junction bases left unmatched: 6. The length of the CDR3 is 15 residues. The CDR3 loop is CASSLVAGVGDEQFF. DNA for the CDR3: TGTGCCAGCAGCTTAGTAGCGGGAGTCGGGGATGAGCAGTTCTTC.

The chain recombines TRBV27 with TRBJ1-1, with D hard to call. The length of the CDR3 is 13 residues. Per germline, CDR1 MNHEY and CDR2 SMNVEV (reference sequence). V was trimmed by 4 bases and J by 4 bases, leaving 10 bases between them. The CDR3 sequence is CASSYSLSTEAFF. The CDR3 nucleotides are TGTGCCAGCAGTTACAGTCTCAGCACTGAAGCTTTCTTT.

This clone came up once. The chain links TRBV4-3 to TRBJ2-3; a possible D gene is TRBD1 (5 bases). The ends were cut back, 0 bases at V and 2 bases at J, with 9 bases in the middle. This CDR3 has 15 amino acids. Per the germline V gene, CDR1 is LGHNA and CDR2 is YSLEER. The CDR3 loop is CASSQDADITDTQYF. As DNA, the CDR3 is TGCGCCAGCAGCCAAGATGCGGACATCACAGATACGCAGTATTTT.

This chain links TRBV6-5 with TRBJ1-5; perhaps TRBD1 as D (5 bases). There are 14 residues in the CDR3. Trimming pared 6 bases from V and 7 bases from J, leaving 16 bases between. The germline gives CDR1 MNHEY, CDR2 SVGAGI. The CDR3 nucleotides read TGTGCCAGCAGCCGGGCGGGGGTGGGACAGCCCCAGCATTTT. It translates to CASSRAGVGQPQHF.

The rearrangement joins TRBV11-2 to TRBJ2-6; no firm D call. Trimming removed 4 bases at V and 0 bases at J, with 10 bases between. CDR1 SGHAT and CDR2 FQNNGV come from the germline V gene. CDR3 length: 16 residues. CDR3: CASSSPRASGANVLTF. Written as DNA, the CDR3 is TGTGCCAGCAGCTCGCCCCGGGCCTCTGGGGCCAACGTCCTGACTTTC.

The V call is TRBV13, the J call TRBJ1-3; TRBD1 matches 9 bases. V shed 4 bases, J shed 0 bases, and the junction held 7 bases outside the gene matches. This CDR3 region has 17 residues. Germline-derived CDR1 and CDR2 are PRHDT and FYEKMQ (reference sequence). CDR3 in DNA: TGTGCCAGCAGCTGGACAGGGGCCCCAAGCTCTGGAAACACCATATATTTT. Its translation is CASSWTGAPSSGNTIYF. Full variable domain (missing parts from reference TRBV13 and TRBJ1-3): AAGVIQSPRHLIKEKRETATLKCYPIPRHDTVYWYQQGPGQDPQFLISFYEKMQSDKGSIPDRFSAQQFSDYHSELNMSSLELGDSALYFCASSWTGAPSSGNTIYFGEGSWLTVV.

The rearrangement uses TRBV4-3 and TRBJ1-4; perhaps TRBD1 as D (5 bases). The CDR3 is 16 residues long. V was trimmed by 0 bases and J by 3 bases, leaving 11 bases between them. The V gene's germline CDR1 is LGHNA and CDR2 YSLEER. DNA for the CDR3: TGCGCCAGCAGCCAAGACGGTGGGGGGGCTAATGAAAAACTGTTTTTT. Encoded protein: CASSQDGGGANEKLFF.

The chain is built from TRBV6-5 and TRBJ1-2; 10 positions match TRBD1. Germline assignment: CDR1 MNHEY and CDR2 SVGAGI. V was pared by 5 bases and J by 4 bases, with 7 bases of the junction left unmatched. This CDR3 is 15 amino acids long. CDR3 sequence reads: CASSPRDRGGYGYTF. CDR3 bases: TGTGCCAGCAGTCCGCGGGACAGGGGAGGCTATGGCTACACCTTC.

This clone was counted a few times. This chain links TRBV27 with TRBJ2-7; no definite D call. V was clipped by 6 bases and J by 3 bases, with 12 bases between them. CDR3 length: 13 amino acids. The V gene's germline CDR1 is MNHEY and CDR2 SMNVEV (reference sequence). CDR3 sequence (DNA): TGTGCCAGCAGAAGAGAAGCGTACTACGAGCAGTACTTC. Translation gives CASRREAYYEQYF.

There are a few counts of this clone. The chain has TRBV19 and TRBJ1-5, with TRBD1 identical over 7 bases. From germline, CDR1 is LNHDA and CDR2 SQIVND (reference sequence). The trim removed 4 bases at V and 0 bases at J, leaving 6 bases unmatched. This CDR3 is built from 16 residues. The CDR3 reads CASSTLTGSSNQPQHF. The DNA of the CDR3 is TGTGCCAGTAGTACCCTGACAGGGTCTAGCAATCAGCCCCAGCATTTT.

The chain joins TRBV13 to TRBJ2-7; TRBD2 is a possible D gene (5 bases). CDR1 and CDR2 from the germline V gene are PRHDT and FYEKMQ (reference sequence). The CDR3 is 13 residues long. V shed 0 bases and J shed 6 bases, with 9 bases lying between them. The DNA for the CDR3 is TGTGCCAGCAGCTTAGGCTCCCGGGGCGAGCAGTACTTC. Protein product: CASSLGSRGEQYF. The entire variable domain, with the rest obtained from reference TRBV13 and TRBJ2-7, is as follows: AAGVIQSPRHLIKEKRETATLKCYPIPRHDTVYWYQQGPGQDPQFLISFYEKMQSDKGSIPDRFSAQQFSDYHSELNMSSLELGDSALYFCASSLGSRGEQYFGPGTRLTVT.

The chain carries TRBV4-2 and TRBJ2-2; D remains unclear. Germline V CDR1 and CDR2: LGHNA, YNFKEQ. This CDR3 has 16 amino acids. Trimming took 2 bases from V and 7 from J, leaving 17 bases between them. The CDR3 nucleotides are TGTGCCAGCAGCCAAAGACCCGAGAGGCGAGACGGGGAGCTGTTTTTT. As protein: CASSQRPERRDGELFF.

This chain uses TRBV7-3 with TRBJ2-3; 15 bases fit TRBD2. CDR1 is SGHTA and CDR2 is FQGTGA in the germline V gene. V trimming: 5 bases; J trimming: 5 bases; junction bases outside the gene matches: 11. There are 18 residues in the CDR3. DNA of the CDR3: TGTGCCAGCAGCCCCAGGACTAGCGGGGGGGAATTAGTAGATACGCAGTATTTT. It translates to CASSPRTSGGELVDTQYF.

The CDR3 DNA follows: TGCGCCAGCAGCCAATCCCCGACGGGGTATGGGGATGGCTACACCTTC. Its protein is CASSQSPTGYGDGYTF. The V call is TRBV4-3, the J call TRBJ1-2; the D is unclear. V was clipped by 2 bases and J by 6 bases, with 19 bases between them. CDR3 length equals 16 residues. Looked up from germline, CDR1 is LGHNA and CDR2 is YSLEER.

The CDR3 reads CASSLVSHEQYF. CDR3 coding DNA: TGTGCCAGCTCACTAGTTTCCCACGAGCAGTACTTC. V is TRBV18 and J is TRBJ2-7, with D hard to call. Germline V gene data show CDR1 as KGHSH and CDR2 as LQKENI. With 4 bases removed from V and 5 bases from J, the gap between germline ends came to 9 bases. The CDR3 length is 12 residues.

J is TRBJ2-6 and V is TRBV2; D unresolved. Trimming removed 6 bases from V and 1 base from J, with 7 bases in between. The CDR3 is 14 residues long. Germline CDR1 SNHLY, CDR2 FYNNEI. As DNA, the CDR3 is TGTGCCAGCAGCGCCCGATCTGGGGCCAACGTCCTGACTTTC. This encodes CASSARSGANVLTF.